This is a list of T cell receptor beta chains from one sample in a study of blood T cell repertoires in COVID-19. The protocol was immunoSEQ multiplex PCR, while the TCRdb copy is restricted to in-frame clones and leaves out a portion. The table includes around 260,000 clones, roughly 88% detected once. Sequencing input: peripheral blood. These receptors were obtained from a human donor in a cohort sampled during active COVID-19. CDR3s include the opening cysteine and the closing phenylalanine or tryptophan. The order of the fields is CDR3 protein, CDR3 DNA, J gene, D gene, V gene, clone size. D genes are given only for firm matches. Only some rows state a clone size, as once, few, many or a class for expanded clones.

CASSRAPLTSGRVDTQYF TGTGCCAGCAGCCGCGCCCCCCTGACTAGCGGGAGGGTGGATACGCAGTATTTT TRBJ2-3 TRBD2 TRBV4-2 NA
CASSTSRDRGPDSPLHF TGTGCCAGTAGTACCTCCCGGGACAGGGGGCCTGATTCACCCCTCCACTTT TRBJ1-6 TRBD1 TRBV19 NA
CASSQGGESGYTF TGTGCCAGCAGTCAGGGTGGGGAATCTGGCTACACCTTC TRBJ1-2 NA TRBV12-3/TRBV12-4 NA
CASSPSRWNLGSTDTQYF TGTGCCAGCAGCCCTAGTCGTTGGAATCTCGGGAGCACAGATACGCAGTATTTT TRBJ2-3 NA TRBV3-1/TRBV3-2 NA
CASSPIAGTISSPLHF TGTGCCAGCAGCCCCATCGCCGGGACAATCAGTTCACCCCTCCACTTT TRBJ1-6 NA TRBV5-6 once
CASSLGQVLNEKLFF TGTGCCAGCAGCCTAGGACAGGTGTTAAATGAAAAACTGTTTTTT TRBJ1-4 TRBD1 TRBV5-6 NA
CASSPRGSGAGSNQPQHF TGTGCCAGCAGCCCCAGAGGTTCAGGGGCCGGGTCTAATCAGCCCCAGCATTTT TRBJ1-5 NA TRBV11-2 NA
CAISIALGQPLAGEQYF TGTGCCATCAGTATAGCCCTGGGACAACCACTAGCGGGCGAGCAGTACTTC TRBJ2-7 TRBD2 TRBV10-3 NA
CSVEDGRTGGGTEAFF TGCAGCGTTGAAGATGGTAGGACAGGGGGGGGCACTGAAGCTTTCTTT TRBJ1-1 TRBD1 TRBV29-1 NA
CASSLRTGYTGELFF TGCGCCAGCAGCCTAAGGACAGGGTACACCGGGGAGCTGTTTTTT TRBJ2-2 TRBD1 TRBV4-3 NA
CASSAARGTEKLFF TGTGCCAGCAGCGCAGCTAGGGGGACCGAAAAACTGTTTTTT TRBJ1-4 NA TRBV7-2 NA
CASRSMRGRGRLEAFF TGTGCCAGCCGTTCCATGAGGGGCAGGGGGAGGCTTGAAGCTTTCTTT TRBJ1-1 TRBD1 TRBV28 NA
CASTSAREGRDSYNEQFF TGTGCCAGCACCTCAGCGAGGGAGGGGCGGGACTCCTACAATGAGCAGTTCTTC TRBJ2-1 TRBD2 TRBV27 once
CASSEPGTGGSPLHF TGTGCCAGCAGTGAACCGGGGACAGGGGGATCACCCCTCCACTTT TRBJ1-6 TRBD1 TRBV6-1 NA
CASSLKWGGQTHLEQYF TGTGCCAGCAGTTTAAAATGGGGCGGACAGACCCATCTCGAGCAGTACTTC TRBJ2-7 NA TRBV28 NA
CASSYPPGVVETQYF TGTGCCAGCAGTTACCCCCCAGGGGTGGTAGAGACCCAGTACTTC TRBJ2-5 NA TRBV28 NA
CASSRGGSYGYTF TGTGCCAGCAGCCGCGGCGGCAGCTATGGCTACACCTTC TRBJ1-2 NA TRBV12-3/TRBV12-4 few
CASSDSPSGRGHEQYF TGTGCCAGCAGCGACAGTCCTAGCGGGAGAGGACACGAGCAGTACTTC TRBJ2-7 TRBD2 TRBV7-2 once
CASSSGQGGDQPQHF TGTGCCAGCAGCTCCGGACAGGGAGGAGATCAGCCCCAGCATTTT TRBJ1-5 TRBD1 TRBV7-6 NA
CASSWGGGSNEQYF TGTGCCAGCAGCTGGGGAGGAGGGAGCAACGAGCAGTACTTC TRBJ2-7 NA TRBV4-2 NA
CASSVDPSGGSGEQYF TGTGCCAGCAGCGTAGACCCTAGCGGGGGTTCAGGGGAGCAGTACTTC TRBJ2-7 TRBD2 TRBV9 NA
CASSTGQTPYGYTF TGTGCCAGCAGTACGGGACAAACTCCCTATGGCTACACCTTC TRBJ1-2 NA TRBV28 NA
CASSSVQVNEQYF TGTGCCAGCAGTTCAGTCCAGGTGAACGAGCAGTACTTC TRBJ2-7 NA TRBV6-2/TRBV6-3 NA
CASSIGRGQGYSGANVLTF TGTGCCAGTAGTATCGGGAGGGGACAGGGTTACTCTGGGGCCAACGTCCTGACTTTC TRBJ2-6 NA TRBV19 NA
CAWSVSGVTEAFF TGTGCCTGGAGTGTTTCAGGGGTAACTGAAGCTTTCTTT TRBJ1-1 NA TRBV30 NA
CASSLNRGGTTDTQYF TGTGCCAGCAGCTTGAACAGGGGGGGAACCACAGATACGCAGTATTTT TRBJ2-3 NA TRBV7-6 NA
CASSPRQGANYGYTF TGTGCCAGCAGCCCTAGACAGGGAGCTAACTATGGCTACACCTTC TRBJ1-2 TRBD1 TRBV7-9 NA
CASSAPGTGVSGNTIYF TGTGCCAGCAGCGCACCCGGGACAGGGGTCTCTGGAAACACCATATATTTT TRBJ1-3 TRBD1 TRBV4-2 NA
CASSTLGQTTYEQYF TGTGCCAGCAGTACCTTAGGACAAACGACCTACGAGCAGTACTTC TRBJ2-7 NA TRBV28 NA
CAWETGWGQPQHF TGTGCCTGGGAGACAGGGTGGGGGCAGCCCCAGCATTTT TRBJ1-5 TRBD1 TRBV30 NA
CASSPIAGGQETQYF TGTGCCAGCAGCCCCATAGCGGGGGGTCAAGAGACCCAGTACTTC TRBJ2-5 TRBD2 TRBV6-2/TRBV6-3 once
CASSFLGQTQETQYF TGTGCCAGCAGTTTCTTGGGACAGACTCAAGAGACCCAGTACTTC TRBJ2-5 TRBD1 TRBV27 NA
CASSLGGTAGNTIYF TGCGCCAGCAGCCTAGGAGGGACGGCTGGAAACACCATATATTTT TRBJ1-3 NA TRBV5-1 NA
CASSPDSNEQFF TGTGCCAGCAGCCCGGACAGCAATGAGCAGTTCTTC TRBJ2-1 NA TRBV7-9 NA